This TCR beta chain was sequenced in a study of T cells in Graves' hyperthyroidism and ophthalmopathy. Study-wide results and caveats: Most clonotypes expanded in thyroid above 0.001 were likewise present in blood.

Comments on this clonotype: The target antigen is unknown.

This CDR3 is 14 amino acids long. Looked up from germline, CDR1 is SGHRS and CDR2 is YFSETQ. The V end was cut by 1 base, the J end by 3 bases, with 10 bases between. RNA transcripts served as the template for amplifying TCR beta CDR3 regions. Using the HTBI primer set, a first-round RT-PCR was run on the TCR CDR3. TCRdb itself ran the multiplex PCR reads through MiXCR, one entry per CDR3 protein. The sample lists hundreds of thousands of distinct CDR3 sequences, roughly a third occurring once. This receptor was identified in a woman between 35 and 50 years old with Graves' hyperthyroidism. The chain joins TRBV5-1 to TRBJ2-5; D is perhaps TRBD1 (5 bases). Input material: blood. For the CDR3, the DNA is TGCGCCAGCAGCTTGCAGGGTAGGGAAGAGACCCAGTACTTC. It translates to CASSLQGREETQYF.